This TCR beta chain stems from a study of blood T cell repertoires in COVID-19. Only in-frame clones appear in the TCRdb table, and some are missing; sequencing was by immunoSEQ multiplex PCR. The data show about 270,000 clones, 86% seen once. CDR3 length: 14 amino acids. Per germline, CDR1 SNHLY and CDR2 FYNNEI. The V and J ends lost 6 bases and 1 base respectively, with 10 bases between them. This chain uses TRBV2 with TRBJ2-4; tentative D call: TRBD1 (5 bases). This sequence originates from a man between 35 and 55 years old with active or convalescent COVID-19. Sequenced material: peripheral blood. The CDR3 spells CASRQAPAKNIQYF. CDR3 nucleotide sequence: TGTGCCAGCAGACAGGCTCCCGCCAAAAACATTCAGTACTTC.